This T cell receptor beta chain was documented in a study of somatic mutations in cytotoxic T cells in rheumatoid arthritis. The overall study: Selected T-cell populations stained with V beta antibodies were isolated by flow sorting to nearly 100% purity; these included V beta1+ cells subjected to TCRB sequencing. General study findings and limits: A largest CD8+ clone above 20% of CD8+ cells occurred in about an eighth of the 65 patients.

CDR3 length equals 16 residues. J was trimmed by 8 bases and V by 0 bases; bases with no gene match: 10. As concerns this clone: The antigen remains undetermined.

Original processing methods: Published virus-specific TCRB sequences found rare matches among patient CD8+ clones larger than 1%. Libraries were prepared by immunoSEQ multiplex PCR; TCRdb keeps only in-frame clonotypes and omits some of them. The DNA was the basis for D and trimming; V, J and clone size are from that table. The sample yields 12,000 to 15,000 clones, around 70% seen once. The sequenced sample consisted of CD8+ T cells sorted from blood. The sequence was collected from an adult with rheumatoid arthritis. The V and J genes are TRBV5-3 and TRBJ1-4, with 7 nucleotides matching TRBD1. TRBV5-3 is labeled an ORF, and its function is uncertain. CDR3 in DNA: TGTGCCAGAAGCTTGGGACGCCGGGACAGAGGAGAAAAACTGTTTTTT. As protein: CARSLGRRDRGEKLFF.